These 9 T cell receptor beta chains were sequenced from one sample in a study of T cell changes during pregnancy in multiple sclerosis. Here immunoSEQ multiplex PCR was the method, and the copy in TCRdb shows in-frame clones only, minus some. The table shows roughly 57,000 clones, with approximately 94% occurring only once. The sample in question was CD8+ T cells from peripheral blood mononuclear cells, obtained after pregnancy. The receptors here all came from a female donor with multiple sclerosis, enrolled in a pregnancy study.

The rearrangement uses TRBV25-1 and TRBJ2-7; D possibly corresponds to TRBD1 (5 bases). The germline gives CDR1 MGHDK, CDR2 SYGVNS. The CDR3 extends over 13 amino acids. V lost 8 bases to trimming and J lost 4 bases, with 15 bases between them. CDR3 coding DNA: TGTGCCAGCGAAAGTGGACATAATTACGAGCAGTACTTC. As protein: CASESGHNYEQYF.

A single count supports this clone. The CDR3 protein is CASSLGGASGYEQYF. CDR3 nucleotide sequence: TGTGCCAGCAGCTTAGGAGGGGCTAGCGGCTACGAGCAGTACTTC. The chain couples TRBV7-2 to TRBJ2-7; TRBD2 agrees at 7 bases. This CDR3 has 15 residues. CDR1 is SGHTA and CDR2 is FQGNSA in the germline V gene. V trimming: 1 base; J trimming: 3 bases; junction bases outside the gene matches: 6.

This clone was detected once. The chain uses TRBV13 and TRBJ1-2; D remains unclear. Germline V gene data show CDR1 as PRHDT and CDR2 as FYEKMQ (reference sequence). Between the trimmed V and J ends, which lost 3 bases and 2 bases, there was a span of 13 bases. The CDR3 is 15 residues long. The CDR3 coding sequence is TGTGCCAGCAGCTTCCTAGCTCCCAGGAACTATGGCTACACCTTC. Protein: CASSFLAPRNYGYTF.

The V call is TRBV7-9, the J call TRBJ2-1, with 11 bases fitting TRBD2. The CDR3 loop spans 15 amino acids. Germline values: CDR1 SEHNR, CDR2 FQNEAQ (reference sequence). J was trimmed by 2 bases and V by 5 bases; bases with no gene match: 2. Here the CDR3 reads CASSGSGRAYNEQFF. As DNA, the CDR3 is TGTGCCAGCAGCGGTAGCGGGAGGGCCTACAATGAGCAGTTCTTC. Full variable domain (rest looked up from reference TRBV7-9 and TRBJ2-1): DTGVSQNPRHKITKRGQNVTFRCDPISEHNRLYWYRQTLGQGPEFLTYFQNEAQLEKSRLLSDRFSAERPKGSFSTLEIQRTEQGDSAMYLCASSGSGRAYNEQFFGPGTRLTVL.

This clone was recorded a few times. V and J are TRBV9 and TRBJ1-3, with D perhaps TRBD1 (6 bases). The V gene's germline CDR1 is SGDLS and CDR2 YYNGEE. The V end was cut by 3 bases, the J end by 8 bases, with 18 bases between. The CDR3 has 15 residues. The CDR3 DNA reads TGTGCCAGCAGCGGACAGGATATCAGCGGGGACACCATATATTTT. It yields the protein CASSGQDISGDTIYF.

The chain joins TRBV10-3 to TRBJ1-1; 8 bases agree with TRBD1. Germline V CDR1 and CDR2: ENHRY, SYGVKD. The CDR3 runs 15 residues. J gave up 1 base and V 2 bases, and 3 bases lay outside the gene matches. The CDR3 DNA reads as TGTGCCATCAGTGAGGGGGACAGGACGAACACTGAAGCTTTCTTT. It yields the protein CAISEGDRTNTEAFF.

V gene TRBV11-2 combines with J gene TRBJ1-5; D is uncertain. Germline V gene sequence: CDR1 SGHAT, CDR2 FQNNGV. The CDR3 covers 14 residues. Trimming removed 5 bases at V and 6 bases at J, with 14 bases between. Here the CDR3 DNA reads TGTGCCAGCAGCCCGGCCCATGGCGGTCAGCCCCAGCATTTT. Protein product: CASSPAHGGQPQHF.

The chain joins TRBV5-1 to TRBJ1-1; perhaps TRBD1 as D (5 bases). V was shortened by 3 bases and J by 3 bases, with 15 bases between the two germline ends. Germline assignment: CDR1 SGHRS and CDR2 YFSETQ. The CDR3 totals 15 residues. CDR3 DNA sequence: TGCGCCAGCAGCTCCGGACATTATGCTGACACTGAAGCTTTCTTT. This translates into CASSSGHYADTEAFF. Using reference TRBV5-1 and TRBJ1-1 for the parts outside the CDR3, the full variable domain is KAGVTQTPRYLIKTRGQQVTLSCSPISGHRSVSWYQQTPGQGLQFLFEYFSETQRNKGNFPGRFSGRQFSNSRSEMNVSTLELGDSALYLCASSSGHYADTEAFFGQGTRLTVV.

CDR3 in amino acids: CASSLGSSYEQYF. CDR3 DNA sequence: TGTGCCAGCAGCCTCGGGAGCTCCTACGAGCAGTACTTC. The chain carries TRBV28 and TRBJ2-7; D perhaps matches TRBD2 (6 bases). Germline lookup yields CDR1 MDHEN and CDR2 SYDVKM. The CDR3 is 13 residues long. With 6 bases removed from V and 0 bases from J, the gap between germline ends came to 9 bases.